What follows are 9 T cell receptor beta chains derived from one specimen sequenced in a study of blood T cell repertoires in COVID-19. Sequencing was performed with immunoSEQ multiplex PCR; in TCRdb, only in-frame clones are kept and a portion is missing. In the table there are tens of thousands of clones, around four fifths of which are singletons. Material: peripheral blood. These receptors were collected from a human donor in a cohort sampled during active COVID-19.

The chain is built from TRBV6-5 and TRBJ1-6; 8 positions agree with TRBD1. Germline trimming cut 7 bases from V and 10 bases from J; bases unmatched to any gene: 9. CDR3 length: 14 residues. In germline, CDR1 is MNHEY, CDR2 SVGAGI. The CDR3 sequence is CASTPGQGGSPLHF. The CDR3 DNA sequence: TGTGCCAGCACCCCAGGACAGGGAGGATCACCCCTCCACTTT.

The CDR3 region is CASSPDRGRLRVYNEQFF. The CDR3 region has the DNA TGTGCCAGCAGTCCGGACAGGGGGCGCCTTCGTGTCTACAATGAGCAGTTCTTC. The chain carries TRBV28 and TRBJ2-1, with TRBD1 matching over 11 bases. Germline CDR1 is MDHEN and CDR2 is SYDVKM. CDR3 size: 18 residues. V lost 5 bases, J lost 3 bases, and 12 bases stayed unmatched.

V is TRBV29-1 and J is TRBJ2-1; D is unresolved. CDR3 length: 14 amino acids. Looked up from germline, CDR1 is SQVTM and CDR2 is ANQGSEA. Trimming took 4 bases from V and 1 from J, leaving 11 bases between them. Written as DNA, the CDR3 is TGCAGCGTTGTGTTCCCCCAATCCTACAATGAGCAGTTCTTC. This gives the protein CSVVFPQSYNEQFF.

On this clone itself: Compared with germline, one end of the junction differs, possibly owing to a read error. The chain couples TRBV11-2 to TRBJ1-1; D possibly corresponds to TRBD1 (6 bases). The germline gives CDR1 SGHAT, CDR2 FQNNGV. The CDR3 loop spans 15 amino acids. CDR3 region: CASSPRGTGNPEAFF. In DNA, the CDR3 is TGTGCCAGCAGCCCCAGGGGCACAGGGAACCCTGAAGCTTTCTTT.

The chain has TRBV7-2 and TRBJ2-3, with a possible D match to TRBD2 (7 bases). This CDR3 contains 18 residues. The ends were cut back, 4 bases at V and 3 bases at J, with 23 bases in the middle. Germline assignment: CDR1 SGHTA and CDR2 FQGNSA. Written as DNA, the CDR3 is TGTGCCAGCAGCTCCCCCGCGGAATCGGGGGGCGTGACAGATACGCAGTATTTT. Amino acid sequence: CASSSPAESGGVTDTQYF.

The sample holds a few counts of this clone. The rearrangement uses TRBV7-9 and TRBJ1-2; no clear D. Germline V gene sequence: CDR1 SEHNR, CDR2 FQNEAQ (reference sequence). V was cut by 4 bases and J by 2 bases, with 11 bases left in between. The CDR3 is 14 amino acids. CDR3 in amino acids: CASSYLTGNYGYTF. The CDR3 nucleotides are TGTGCCAGCAGCTACCTGACGGGGAACTATGGCTACACCTTC. The whole variable domain, filled in from reference TRBV7-9 and TRBJ1-2, reads DTGVSQNPRHKITKRGQNVTFRCDPISEHNRLYWYRQTLGQGPEFLTYFQNEAQLEKSRLLSDRFSAERPKGSFSTLEIQRTEQGDSAMYLCASSYLTGNYGYTFGSGTRLTVV.

This clone was counted a few times. The V gene is TRBV5-1, the J gene TRBJ1-4, with 10 nucleotides matching TRBD1. V shed 0 bases and J 8 bases; nucleotides not matched to a gene: 4. Germline assignment: CDR1 SGHRS and CDR2 YFSETQ. This CDR3 is built from 15 residues. The CDR3 reads CASSLAGQGGEKLFF. The DNA for the CDR3 is TGCGCCAGCAGCTTGGCCGGACAGGGGGGAGAAAAACTGTTTTTT.

This chain joins TRBV11-2 and TRBJ1-2; the match to TRBD1 covers 8 bases. CDR3 length: 13 residues. Looked up from germline, CDR1 is SGHAT and CDR2 is FQNNGV. Germline trimming cut 3 bases from V and 3 bases from J; bases unmatched to any gene: 0. This CDR3 reads CASSLDRDYGYTF. The CDR3 coding sequence is TGTGCCAGCAGCTTGGACAGGGACTATGGCTACACCTTC.

This chain uses TRBV5-1 with TRBJ2-7; 8 nucleotides agree with TRBD1. Germline CDR1 SGHRS, CDR2 YFSETQ. With 3 bases clipped from V and 9 bases from J, the junction kept 14 bases outside the gene matches. The CDR3 extends over 15 amino acids. The CDR3 sequence is CASSSSTGDGRVQYF. Written as DNA, the CDR3 is TGCGCCAGCAGCTCCTCGACAGGGGACGGGCGGGTGCAGTACTTC.